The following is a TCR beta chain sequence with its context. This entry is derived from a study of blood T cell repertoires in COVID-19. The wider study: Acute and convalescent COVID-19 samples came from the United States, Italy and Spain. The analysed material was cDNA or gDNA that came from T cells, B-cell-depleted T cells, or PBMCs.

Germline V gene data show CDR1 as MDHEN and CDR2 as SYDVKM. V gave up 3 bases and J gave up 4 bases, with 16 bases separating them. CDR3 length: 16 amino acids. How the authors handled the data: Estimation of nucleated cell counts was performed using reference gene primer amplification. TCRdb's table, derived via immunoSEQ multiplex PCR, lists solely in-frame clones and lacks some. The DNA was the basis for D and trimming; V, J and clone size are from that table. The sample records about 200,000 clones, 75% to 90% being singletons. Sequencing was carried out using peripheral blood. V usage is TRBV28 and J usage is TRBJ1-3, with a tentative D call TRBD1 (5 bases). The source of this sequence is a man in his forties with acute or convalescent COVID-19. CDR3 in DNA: TGTGCCAGCAGTTTTTTGGGGCACGAGGACGGAAACACCATATATTTT. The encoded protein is CASSFLGHEDGNTIYF.